These 8 T cell receptor beta chains originate from one sample sequenced in a study of T cells in Graves' hyperthyroidism and ophthalmopathy. There were TCR beta CDR3 regions amplified from RNA transcripts. HTBI primers drove first-round RT-PCR of the TCR CDR3. Each CDR3 protein gets one entry after TCRdb re-called the multiplex PCR reads with MiXCR. Altogether around 800,000 distinct CDR3 sequences are present, around 39% being singletons, with the ten largest covering 7.5% to 9.5%. Sequencing was carried out using blood. The receptors here all came from a man aged 18-30 years with Graves' hyperthyroidism.

This clonotype was detected a few times. This rearrangement joins TRBV12-3 or TRBV12-4 to TRBJ1-5; the D is unclear. The CDR3 extends over 14 amino acids. V lost 2 bases and J 9 bases, leaving 14 bases between the germline ends. DNA of the CDR3: TGTGCCAGCAGTTTAAGTCAGTTGCAGTTGCCCCAGCATTTT. Translating gives CASSLSQLQLPQHF.

CDR3: CASSLTGQSGELFF. For the CDR3, the DNA is TGTGCCAGCAGCCTTACGGGACAATCCGGGGAGCTGTTTTTT. This sequence joins TRBV3-1 and TRBJ2-2; possible D gene TRBD1, 6 bases. CDR3 length: 14 amino acids. Germline CDR1 reads LGHDT; CDR2 reads YNNKEL (reference sequence). The ends were cut back, 4 bases at V and 6 bases at J, with 12 bases in the middle.

The chain's CDR3 is CSAEQGEGYTF. In nucleotides, the CDR3 is TGCAGCGCAGAGCAGGGGGAGGGCTACACCTTC. The rearrangement joins TRBV29-1 to TRBJ1-2; TRBD1 agrees at 7 bases. V shed 7 bases and J 8 bases; nucleotides not matched to a gene: 7. The CDR3 spans 11 residues. In germline, CDR1 is SQVTM, CDR2 ANQGSEA.

This clonotype was observed a handful of times. The gene calls are TRBV12-3 or TRBV12-4 and TRBJ2-7; a possible D gene is TRBD1 (5 bases). The CDR3 contains 12 residues. Trimming shortened V by 3 bases and J by 6 bases, and 9 bases separated the two germline ends. CDR3 sequence: CASSLSTAEQYF. For the CDR3, the DNA is TGTGCCAGCAGTTTGTCGACAGCCGAGCAGTACTTC.

This clonotype was found a few times. The chain has TRBV6-5 and TRBJ1-6; 7 positions match TRBD1. V shed 5 bases, J shed 7 bases, and the junction held 8 bases outside the gene matches. The germline gives CDR1 MNHEY, CDR2 SVGAGI. The CDR3 is 15 residues long. CDR3 DNA sequence: TGTGCCAGCAGTCCCCAGGACAGGCTGAATTCACCCCTCCACTTT. Its protein product is CASSPQDRLNSPLHF.

This clonotype appeared a few times. V usage is TRBV12-3 or TRBV12-4 and J usage is TRBJ1-4; D is uncertain. CDR3 size: 15 residues. V was clipped by 3 bases and J by 2 bases, with 10 bases between them. The CDR3 spells CASSFVGGTNEKLFF. In DNA, the CDR3 is TGTGCCAGCAGTTTCGTGGGAGGGACTAATGAAAAACTGTTTTTT.

This clonotype was seen repeatedly, ten times or more. This chain links TRBV10-2 with TRBJ1-1; no clear D. Germline V lookup: CDR1 WSHSY, CDR2 SAAADI. The ends were cut back, 8 bases at V and 2 bases at J, with 6 bases in the middle. CDR3 length: 11 residues. CDR3 residues: CASVFNTEAFF. CDR3 nucleotides: TGCGCCAGCGTCTTTAACACTGAAGCTTTCTTT.

With respect to this clonotype: A much larger clone differs by one base, so this may be a read error. Because it lacks the conserved phenylalanine or tryptophan at the end, this CDR3 is likely a read error. The chain joins TRBV20-1 to TRBJ1-3; D uncertain. V was clipped by 6 bases and J by 0 bases, with 0 bases between them. The CDR3 covers 10 residues. Germline V gene sequence: CDR1 DFQATT, CDR2 SNEGSKA (reference sequence). Here the CDR3 reads CSASGNTIYL. The CDR3 DNA sequence: TGCAGTGCCTCTGGAAACACCATATATCTT.